These 20 T cell receptor beta chains were all obtained from the same sample, sequenced in a study of blood T cell repertoires in COVID-19. Method: immunoSEQ multiplex PCR; TCRdb's copy keeps in-frame clones and lacks some. The sample lists some 130,000 clones, 86% seen once, with 11% in the top ten. The specimen was peripheral blood. Every receptor here comes from a woman in her seventies with COVID-19, enrolled during active disease.

The chain joins TRBV7-8 to TRBJ1-3; no definite D call. Per the germline V gene, CDR1 is SGHVS and CDR2 is FQNEAQ. This CDR3 comprises 15 residues. V was shortened by 3 bases and J by 0 bases, with 9 bases between the two germline ends. Here the CDR3 reads CASSLVSVSGNTIYF. CDR3 bases: TGTGCCAGCAGCTTGGTCAGCGTCTCTGGAAACACCATATATTTT.

The chain is built from TRBV7-2 and TRBJ2-1, with TRBD1 identical over 9 bases. CDR3 length equals 14 residues. Looked up from germline, CDR1 is SGHTA and CDR2 is FQGNSA. The V segment lost 5 bases and the J segment 5 bases; nucleotides outside the gene matches: 4. CDR3 coding DNA: TGTGCCAGCAGCCATCGGACAGGGGACAATGAGCAGTTCTTC. The encoded protein is CASSHRTGDNEQFF. Full variable domain (missing parts from reference TRBV7-2 and TRBJ2-1): GAGVSQSPSNKVTEKGKDVELRCDPISGHTALYWYRQSLGQGLEFLIYFQGNSAPDKSGLPSDRFSAERTGGSVSTLTIQRTQQEDSAVYLCASSHRTGDNEQFFGPGTRLTVL.

The chain combines TRBV11-1 with TRBJ2-2; D call uncertain. In germline, CDR1 is SGHAT, CDR2 FQDESV (reference sequence). The CDR3 length is 14 residues. V shed 3 bases and J shed 8 bases, with 13 bases lying between them. The CDR3 region is CASSFSPAMGELFF. In DNA, the CDR3 is TGTGCCAGCAGCTTCTCGCCCGCGATGGGGGAGCTGTTTTTT.

The CDR3 nucleotides are TGTGCCAGCAGCCGAATCGGCCAGGGACAGGACTCAGCTTTCTTT. This codes for CASSRIGQGQDSAFF. The V call is TRBV3-1 (or the pseudogene TRBV3-2), the J call TRBJ1-1; 8 bases align to TRBD1. The germline gives CDR1 LGHDT, CDR2 YNNKEL (reference sequence). Trimming cost V 4 bases and J 10 bases; bases outside gene matches: 14. CDR3 length: 15 residues.

This chain links TRBV25-1 with TRBJ2-2; D is perhaps TRBD1 (5 bases). The CDR3 sequence is 14 residues long. Germline CDR1 reads MGHDK; CDR2 reads SYGVNS. Trimming took off 8 bases at V and 7 bases at J, with 17 bases between the two ends. In DNA form, the CDR3 reads TGTGCCAGCGGTTCAGCAGGGTACGGCGGGGAGCTGTTTTTT. Protein: CASGSAGYGGELFF.

V usage is TRBV6-4 and J usage is TRBJ2-1; 12 positions match TRBD2. The CDR3 runs to 15 residues. Germline V gene lookup returns CDR1 MRHNA and CDR2 SNTAGT. With V trimmed by 5 bases and J by 9 bases, 8 bases remained unmatched. The CDR3 DNA is TGTGCCAGCAGTTCCCTAGCGGGGGGGCCGAGTGAGCAGTTCTTC. It is translated as CASSSLAGGPSEQFF.

The CDR3 bases are TGTGCCAGCAGCCGGGAGGACCACACCGGGGAGCTGTTTTTT. Encoded protein: CASSREDHTGELFF. This chain links TRBV2 with TRBJ2-2, with 7 bases matching TRBD2. Trimming cost V 6 bases and J 3 bases; bases outside gene matches: 4. Germline CDR1 and CDR2: SNHLY and FYNNEI. The CDR3 extends over 14 amino acids.

This clone was found once. The chain has TRBV28 and TRBJ1-5; no reliable D call. This CDR3 is 11 amino acids long. With 4 bases removed from V and 9 bases from J, the gap between germline ends came to 7 bases. CDR1 is MDHEN and CDR2 is SYDVKM in the germline V gene. CDR3 amino acids: CASSSQWPQHF. For the CDR3, the DNA is TGTGCCAGCAGTTCACAGTGGCCCCAGCATTTT.

The chain uses TRBV20-1 and TRBJ2-1, with 7 bases fitting TRBD1. J was trimmed by 6 bases and V by 3 bases; bases with no gene match: 8. The CDR3 has 14 amino acids. Germline CDR1 is DFQATT and CDR2 is SNEGSKA (reference sequence). For the CDR3, the DNA is TGCAGTGCTAGTTTCGGACAGGTTATCAATGAGCAGTTCTTC. Its translation is CSASFGQVINEQFF.

J is TRBJ1-5 and V is TRBV5-8; 8 bases fit TRBD1. The germline CDR1 and CDR2 sequences are SGHTS and YDEGEE. V gave up 2 bases and J gave up 4 bases; unmatched junction bases: 2. The CDR3 contains 14 residues. The CDR3 here is CASSFRQGNQPQHF. The CDR3 coding sequence is TGTGCCAGCAGCTTTCGACAGGGGAATCAGCCCCAGCATTTT.

The chain uses TRBV5-4 and TRBJ2-7; TRBD2 aligns across 11 bases. The CDR3 has 14 residues. V lost 0 bases, J lost 6 bases, and 2 bases stayed unmatched. The germline V gene has CDR1 SGHNT and CDR2 YYREEE (reference sequence). CDR3 nucleotide sequence: TGTGCCAGCAGCTTGGCTGGGACTAGCGGCGAGCAGTACTTC. This gives the protein CASSLAGTSGEQYF.

The chain combines TRBV2 with TRBJ2-5, with D perhaps TRBD1 (5 bases). V was clipped by 2 bases and J by 0 bases, with 10 bases between them. This CDR3 has 15 residues. CDR1 is SNHLY, CDR2 FYNNEI, per germline. The CDR3 region has the DNA TGTGCCAGCAGTGAATTCACAGGCGACCAAGAGACCCAGTACTTC. This translates into CASSEFTGDQETQYF.

The chain uses TRBV29-1 and TRBJ1-1, with D perhaps matching TRBD1 (5 bases). V dropped 4 bases and J dropped 1 base, with 10 bases sitting between them. Germline V gives CDR1 SQVTM, CDR2 ANQGSEA. CDR3 size: 13 residues. This CDR3 is CSVVSGRNTEAFF. In nucleotides, the CDR3 is TGCAGCGTTGTCTCAGGGCGGAACACTGAAGCTTTCTTT.

This chain uses TRBV19 with TRBJ1-2, with a weak D call TRBD1 (5 bases). V lost 6 bases, J lost 1 base, and 18 bases lay in between. Germline V lookup: CDR1 LNHDA, CDR2 SQIVND (reference sequence). The CDR3 totals 16 residues. The CDR3 DNA reads TGTGCCAGTAGCCCGCTTCGGGGGGGATTTAACTATGGCTACACCTTC. Its translation is CASSPLRGGFNYGYTF. Filled out from reference TRBV19 and TRBJ1-2, the complete variable domain reads DGGITQSPKYLFRKEGQNVTLSCEQNLNHDAMYWYRQDPGQGLRLIYYSQIVNDFQKGDIAEGYSVSREKKESFPLTVTSAQKNPTAFYLCASSPLRGGFNYGYTFGSGTRLTVV.

V and J are TRBV5-1 and TRBJ2-2; D is unresolved. V lost 0 bases and J lost 4, with 13 bases in between. CDR3 length: 16 residues. Germline values: CDR1 SGHRS, CDR2 YFSETQ. CDR3 amino acids: CASSLEVGRGTGELFF. The CDR3 DNA reads TGCGCCAGCAGCTTGGAGGTGGGTCGAGGCACCGGGGAGCTGTTTTTT. Drawing the rest from reference TRBV5-1 and TRBJ2-2, the complete variable domain is KAGVTQTPRYLIKTRGQQVTLSCSPISGHRSVSWYQQTPGQGLQFLFEYFSETQRNKGNFPGRFSGRQFSNSRSEMNVSTLELGDSALYLCASSLEVGRGTGELFFGEGSRLTVL.

The chain has TRBV27 and TRBJ2-1, with D maybe TRBD1 (6 bases). V was cut by 6 bases and J by 0 bases, with 9 bases left in between. The CDR3 has 14 residues. The V gene's germline CDR1 is MNHEY and CDR2 SMNVEV (reference sequence). CDR3 sequence (DNA): TGTGCCAGCAGACAGGGATTCTCCTACAATGAGCAGTTCTTC. Amino acids: CASRQGFSYNEQFF.

A few counts support this clone. This chain connects TRBV29-1 to TRBJ1-2; D is ambiguous. V lost 5 bases and J lost 4, with 20 bases in between. CDR1 is SQVTM and CDR2 is ANQGSEA in the germline V gene. The CDR3 spans 15 residues. CDR3 bases: TGCAGCGTTACCGAGGATGCACCGTCTGTCTATGGCTACACCTTC. It translates to CSVTEDAPSVYGYTF.

V usage is TRBV7-2 and J usage is TRBJ2-5; 9 nucleotides agree with TRBD2. This CDR3 is 15 amino acids long. Germline V gives CDR1 SGHTA, CDR2 FQGNSA. V gave up 4 bases and J gave up 2 bases; unmatched junction bases: 5. CDR3 sequence: CASSSRLAGQETQYF. The CDR3, as DNA: TGTGCCAGCAGCTCCCGTCTAGCGGGGCAAGAGACCCAGTACTTC.

This chain joins TRBV5-1 and TRBJ2-3, with 9 bases matching TRBD1. The germline V gene encodes CDR1 SGHRS and CDR2 YFSETQ. Trimming took 4 bases from V and 3 from J; bases not matched to a gene: 9. The CDR3 consists of 16 residues. The CDR3 sequence is CASSLTSTGGTDTQYF. Written as DNA, the CDR3 is TGCGCCAGCAGCCTAACATCGACAGGGGGTACAGATACGCAGTATTTT. The variable domain in full, completed from reference TRBV5-1 and TRBJ2-3, reads KAGVTQTPRYLIKTRGQQVTLSCSPISGHRSVSWYQQTPGQGLQFLFEYFSETQRNKGNFPGRFSGRQFSNSRSEMNVSTLELGDSALYLCASSLTSTGGTDTQYFGPGTRLTVL.

This clone was counted between two and nine times. V usage is TRBV5-1 and J usage is TRBJ1-2, with D maybe TRBD1 (5 bases). Between the trimmed V and J ends, which lost 1 base and 4 bases, there was a span of 17 bases. Looked up from germline, CDR1 is SGHRS and CDR2 is YFSETQ. This CDR3 has 16 amino acids. Here the CDR3 reads CASSLWVPQATYGYTF. CDR3 nucleotides: TGCGCCAGCAGCTTGTGGGTCCCACAGGCCACCTATGGCTACACCTTC.